This is a list of T cell receptor beta chains from one sample in a study of blood T cell repertoires in COVID-19. The data were produced by immunoSEQ multiplex PCR, yet TCRdb's version contains in-frame clones alone and is incomplete. The sample records approximately 300,000 clones, 85% being singletons. Sequencing was done on a sample of PBMCs or T cells enriched from blood (not recorded which). The receptors here all came from a woman aged 30 to 39 who had been exposed to COVID-19. Both conserved end residues are part of each CDR3. The order of the fields is clone size, D gene, J gene, V gene, CDR3 DNA, CDR3 protein. The D gene is left open where the match is weak. Size is stated for part of the rows, as once, few or many counts, or as a class when the clone is expanded.

NA,NA,TRBJ2-7,TRBV6-5,TGTGCCAGCAGAGGAGAAAGCCCCCTCGAGCAGTACTTC,CASRGESPLEQYF
NA,TRBD1,TRBJ1-6,TRBV28,TGTGCCAGCAGTCTAGAGACAGGGGTGGGATCACCCCTCCACTTT,CASSLETGVGSPLHF
NA,NA,TRBJ1-5,TRBV27,TGTGCCAGCAGTTTTTTCCAGGGTTTTAACAATCAGCCCCAGCATTTT,CASSFFQGFNNQPQHF
NA,NA,TRBJ2-1,TRBV20-1,TGCAGTGCTAGAGCTAGTGATTCTTGGTTCTTC,CSARASDSWFF
few,NA,TRBJ2-2,TRBV30,TGTGCCTGGAACATGCCGGGAAGAAACACCGGGGAGCTGTTTTTT,CAWNMPGRNTGELFF
NA,NA,TRBJ1-1,TRBV6-5,TGTGCCAGCAGTCAGGAATCATGGAACGCTGAAGCTTTCTTT,CASSQESWNAEAFF
NA,NA,TRBJ1-2,TRBV7-2,TGTGCCAGCAGCTTAGGGCACGAACCCTATGGCTACACCTTC,CASSLGHEPYGYTF
NA,NA,TRBJ1-1,TRBV7-2,TGTGCCAGCAGCTCAACACTGAACACTGAAGCTTTCTTT,CASSSTLNTEAFF
NA,TRBD2,TRBJ2-5,TRBV9,TGTGCCAGCAGCCCAGGACTAGCCTGGGAGACCCAGTACTTC,CASSPGLAWETQYF
NA,TRBD1,TRBJ2-6,TRBV7-9,TGTGCCAGCAGCTTGGGACAGGGGGCTTCCGGGGCCAACGTCCTGACTTTC,CASSLGQGASGANVLTF
NA,NA,TRBJ2-3,TRBV5-4,TGTGCCAGCAGCTTGAATCAGGGTGAGACAGATACGCAGTATTTT,CASSLNQGETDTQYF
NA,TRBD1,TRBJ1-2,TRBV19,TGTGCCAGTACCGGGACAGGGGTATCTGGGGGCTACACCTTC,CASTGTGVSGGYTF
NA,TRBD2,TRBJ2-3,TRBV5-4,TGTGCCAGCAGCTTGGAGGCGGGGGGTATAGATACGCAGTATTTT,CASSLEAGGIDTQYF
NA,NA,TRBJ2-5,TRBV30,TGTGCCTGGAACCTAGGCCTCGGGGAGACCCAGTACTTC,CAWNLGLGETQYF
once,TRBD2,TRBJ2-3,TRBV27,TGTGCCAGCAGGCGACTAGCGGGCACAGATACGCAGTATTTT,CASRRLAGTDTQYF
NA,TRBD1,TRBJ1-4,TRBV28,TGTGCCAGCAGCACACCGACAGGGCAAGGGGAAAAACTGTTTTTT,CASSTPTGQGEKLFF
NA,TRBD2,TRBJ2-1,TRBV5-1,TGCGCCAGCAGCTTGGCCGCGGGAGCGGGGGCGGATGAGCAGTTCTTC,CASSLAAGAGADEQFF
NA,NA,TRBJ1-2,TRBV7-9,TGTGCCAGCAGCTCAGGCTTAGCTCGAAGGAGGGGCTACACCTTC,CASSSGLARRRGYTF
NA,TRBD2,TRBJ2-3,TRBV2,TGTGCCAGCAGTCCTCTACTCCTAGCGGAGGTCACAGATACGCAGTATTTT,CASSPLLLAEVTDTQYF
NA,TRBD2,TRBJ2-7,TRBV9,TGTGCCAGCAGCGAGGGACTAGCCTCCTACGAGCAGTACTTC,CASSEGLASYEQYF
NA,NA,TRBJ1-5,TRBV28,TGTGCCAGCGGACCAGGGCTTAGCAATCAGCCCCAGCATTTT,CASGPGLSNQPQHF
NA,NA,TRBJ1-1,TRBV19,TGTGCCAGTAGTATCCAGGGGACTATGAACACTGAAGCTTTCTTT,CASSIQGTMNTEAFF
NA,NA,TRBJ2-7,TRBV24-1,TGTGCCACCAGTGGGGCAGGGGCCTCCTACGAGCAGTACTTC,CATSGAGASYEQYF
NA,TRBD1,TRBJ2-3,TRBV6-5,TGTGCCAGCAGTTACGGGACAGGGTATGATACGCAGTATTTT,CASSYGTGYDTQYF
once,NA,TRBJ1-5,TRBV3-1/TRBV3-2,TGTGCCAGCAGCCAAGATCTAGTCCGCAATCAGCCCCAGCATTTT,CASSQDLVRNQPQHF
NA,NA,TRBJ1-1,TRBV28,TGTGCCAGCAGTTATCCTCAGGGCCAGAACACTGAAGCTTTCTTT,CASSYPQGQNTEAFF
NA,TRBD2,TRBJ2-1,TRBV7-3,TGTGCCAGCAGCCCCAGCGGGATGGTTTACAATGAGCAGTTCTTC,CASSPSGMVYNEQFF
NA,NA,TRBJ1-5,TRBV28,TGTGCCAGCACTACGGGACAAGGCAACAATCAGCCCCAGCATTTT,CASTTGQGNNQPQHF
few,NA,TRBJ1-3,TRBV30,TGTGCCTGGGAAGTTAACTCTGGAAACACCATATATTTT,CAWEVNSGNTIYF
many,NA,TRBJ2-7,TRBV24-1,TGTGCCACCAGTACAGGGTCGAGCGAGCAGTACTTC,CATSTGSSEQYF
NA,TRBD1,TRBJ1-6,TRBV6-5,TGTGCCAGCAGTTCGATGACAGGGGTGAATTCACCCCTCCACTTT,CASSSMTGVNSPLHF
NA,TRBD2,TRBJ2-2,TRBV4-2,TGTGCCAGCAGCCAAACTAGCGTAAACACCGGGGAGCTGTTTTTT,CASSQTSVNTGELFF
NA,TRBD1,TRBJ2-2,TRBV18,TGTGCCAGCTCAGGACAGGTGGGGAGAAACACCGGGGAGCTGTTTTTT,CASSGQVGRNTGELFF
NA,TRBD1,TRBJ2-7,TRBV28,TGTGCCAGCAGTGGAGACAGGGATGGTTACGAGCAGTACTTC,CASSGDRDGYEQYF
once,NA,TRBJ1-5,TRBV4-2,TGTGCCAGCAGCCAAGATGGAGATTATCAGCCCCAGCATTTT,CASSQDGDYQPQHF
NA,NA,TRBJ2-7,TRBV2,TGTGCCAGCAGTGAATCGACATACGAGCAGTACTTC,CASSESTYEQYF
NA,TRBD1,TRBJ1-1,TRBV7-9,TGTGCCAGCAGCCCCCATGGAGCCAGGGGGCGGAACGCTGAAGCTTTCTTT,CASSPHGARGRNAEAFF
NA,NA,TRBJ2-7,TRBV6-5,TGTGCCAGCAGTTACTCTACGGGGGGCAGTGGTTTGGTGGACTTC,CASSYSTGGSGLVDF
NA,TRBD2,TRBJ2-2,TRBV4-1,TGCGCCAGCAGCCATTCCGGGACTAGCGGAACCGGGGAGCTGTTTTTT,CASSHSGTSGTGELFF
NA,NA,TRBJ2-7,TRBV6-6,TGTGCCAGCAGCGCCCCCGGGACACAGCTCAACGAGCAGTACTTC,CASSAPGTQLNEQYF
NA,TRBD1,TRBJ1-6,TRBV28,TGTGCCAGCAGTACTACCGGACAGGGGATAACACCCCTCCACTTT,CASSTTGQGITPLHF
NA,NA,TRBJ2-1,TRBV7-2,TGTGCCAGCAGCTTATACGGTAGCATGGGTGAGCAGTTCTTC,CASSLYGSMGEQFF